Described below is a single T cell receptor beta chain sequence and its context. The data belong to a study of blood T cell repertoires in COVID-19. Overall study context: PBMCs, B-cell-depleted T cells, or T cells were the source of the cDNA or gDNA that made up the material.

The authors' processing: It was from reference gene primer amplification that nucleated cell counts were estimated. Only in-frame clones appear in the TCRdb table, and some are missing; sequencing was by immunoSEQ multiplex PCR. D and trimming were read from the DNA, whereas the V and J calls and clone size are those reported in that table. In the table there are 85,000 to 95,000 clones, 89% of which are singletons. With 1 base removed from V and 11 bases from J, the gap between germline ends came to 30 bases. Germline V CDR1 and CDR2: KGHSH, LQKENI. The CDR3 runs 18 residues. Sequenced material: peripheral blood. The clonotype comes from a woman aged 80 or older with active COVID-19. This rearrangement joins TRBV18 to TRBJ2-7; D possibly corresponds to TRBD2 (5 bases). CDR3: CASSPRQMPEPTSDGEYF. The CDR3 DNA follows: TGTGCCAGCTCACCACGCCAGATGCCGGAACCCACGTCAGACGGGGAGTACTTC.